This T cell receptor (beta chain) was documented in a study of T cells after yellow fever vaccination. Study results and limitations: A secondary response was less intense yet reached its peak sooner, at day 5 versus 15.

TCRdb ran MiXCR on the 5' RACE reads and lists one entry per CDR3 protein. The sample has roughly 320,000 distinct CDR3 sequences; 9.5% to 12% are singletons. This CDR3 is 14 amino acids long. Trimming took 3 bases from V and 1 from J, leaving 9 bases between them. This clonotype was seen at least ten times. Its antigen is not identified. The source of this sequence is a man aged 18 to 29 who received the YFV17D yellow fever vaccine. Material: CD4+ T cells sorted from PBMCs, obtained 45 days after the yellow fever booster vaccination. J is TRBJ1-1 and V is TRBV12-3 or TRBV12-4; D is undetermined. The CDR3 coding sequence is TGTGCCAGCAGTTTGCGGCACCAGAACACTGAAGCTTTCTTT. As protein: CASSLRHQNTEAFF.